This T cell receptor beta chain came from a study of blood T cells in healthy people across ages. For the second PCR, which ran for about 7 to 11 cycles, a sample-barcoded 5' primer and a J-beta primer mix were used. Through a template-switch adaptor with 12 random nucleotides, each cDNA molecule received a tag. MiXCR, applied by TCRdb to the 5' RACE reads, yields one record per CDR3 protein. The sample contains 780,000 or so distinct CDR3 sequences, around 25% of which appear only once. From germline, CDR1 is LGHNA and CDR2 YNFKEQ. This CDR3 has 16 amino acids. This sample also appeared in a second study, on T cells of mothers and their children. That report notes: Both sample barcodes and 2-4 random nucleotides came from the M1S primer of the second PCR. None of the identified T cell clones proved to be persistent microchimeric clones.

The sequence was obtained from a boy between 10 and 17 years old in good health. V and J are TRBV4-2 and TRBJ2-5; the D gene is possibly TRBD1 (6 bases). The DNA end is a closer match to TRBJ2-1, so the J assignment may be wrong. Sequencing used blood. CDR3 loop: CASSQVLQDSYNEQFF. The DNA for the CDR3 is TGTGCCAGCAGCCAAGTTCTTCAGGACAGCTACAATGAGCAGTTCTTC.